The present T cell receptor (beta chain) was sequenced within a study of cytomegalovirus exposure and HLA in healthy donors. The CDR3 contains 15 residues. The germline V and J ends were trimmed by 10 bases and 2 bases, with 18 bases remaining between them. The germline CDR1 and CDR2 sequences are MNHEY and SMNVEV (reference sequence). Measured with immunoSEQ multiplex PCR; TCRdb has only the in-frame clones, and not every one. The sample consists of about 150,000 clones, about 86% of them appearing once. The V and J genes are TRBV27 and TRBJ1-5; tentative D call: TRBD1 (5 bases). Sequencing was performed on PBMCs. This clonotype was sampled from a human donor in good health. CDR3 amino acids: CATTPEGWGNQPQHF. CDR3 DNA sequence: TGTGCCACCACCCCGGAGGGGTGGGGCAATCAGCCCCAGCATTTT.